Shown below are 5 T cell receptor beta chains from a single sample sequenced in a study of cytomegalovirus exposure and HLA in healthy donors. Researchers ran the PCR with 60 Vbeta and 13 Jbeta primers. The assay was immunoSEQ multiplex PCR, and TCRdb's table has in-frame clones only and misses some. The sample holds 110,000 to 150,000 clones, about three quarters seen once. Sequenced sample: PBMCs. These receptor sequences come from a male donor in good health and CMV-seronegative.

This chain links TRBV29-1 with TRBJ2-7; 7 nucleotides match TRBD1. This CDR3 comprises 11 residues. V was clipped by 6 bases and J by 6 bases; unmatched bases: 5. Germline V gene data show CDR1 as SQVTM and CDR2 as ANQGSEA. Here the CDR3 DNA reads TGCAGCGTGATACAGGGGAGCGAGCAGTACTTC. Residues: CSVIQGSEQYF.

The genes are TRBV9 and TRBJ1-6; 7 bases are shared with TRBD1. The CDR3 length is 14 residues. CDR1 is SGDLS and CDR2 is YYNGEE in the germline V gene. The V segment lost 4 bases and the J segment 9 bases; nucleotides outside the gene matches: 7. The CDR3: CASSPGDSSSPLHF. The CDR3, as DNA: TGTGCCAGCAGCCCCGGGGACAGTTCTTCACCCCTCCACTTT.

The chain is built from TRBV5-1 and TRBJ1-1; TRBD1 aligns across 7 bases. CDR3 size: 16 residues. Per the germline V gene, CDR1 is SGHRS and CDR2 is YFSETQ. With 3 bases clipped from V and 2 bases from J, the junction kept 10 bases outside the gene matches. CDR3 sequence reads: CASSSSGTDINTEAFF. The CDR3 DNA reads TGCGCCAGCAGCTCATCCGGGACAGACATAAACACTGAAGCTTTCTTT.

The table lists this clone with a few counts. The genes are TRBV6-4 and TRBJ2-1, with TRBD1 matching over 7 bases. The germline V gene has CDR1 MRHNA and CDR2 SNTAGT. The CDR3 contains 14 residues. The trim removed 3 bases at V and 7 bases at J, leaving 6 bases unmatched. The chain's CDR3 is CASSEGGEGNEQFF. As DNA, the CDR3 is TGTGCCAGCAGTGAAGGGGGCGAAGGGAATGAGCAGTTCTTC.

This clone was seen more than once but under ten times. V and J are TRBV2 and TRBJ1-2; 8 bases align to TRBD1. The CDR3 contains 13 residues. Per germline, CDR1 SNHLY and CDR2 FYNNEI. The ends lost 5 bases at V and 8 bases at J; junction bases unmatched: 7. As DNA, the CDR3 is TGTGCCAGCAGTTGGGACAGGTTTTGGGGCTACACCTTC. This codes for CASSWDRFWGYTF.